A selection of T cell receptor beta chains follows, all from one sample in a study of T-cell reconstitution after alpha-beta-depleted transplantation in children. TCRdb reprocessed the PCR reads with MiXCR, giving one entry per CDR3 protein. The sample has some 550,000 distinct CDR3 sequences; around 16% are singletons. Sequencing was performed on PBMCs from the stem cell graft donor, taken from the stem cell graft. All receptors come from a human donor who donated a stem cell graft to a child with acute lymphoblastic leukemia. Both conserved end residues are trimmed from each CDR3.

j_call,v_call,cdr3_aa
TRBJ1-1,TRBV9,ASSVSHNTEAF
TRBJ2-7,TRBV7-9,ASSGFRDGSLEQY
TRBJ1-2,TRBV20-1,SAWDGNYGYT
TRBJ2-1,TRBV4-1,ASSQGQTSGSYNEQF
TRBJ2-7,TRBV6-1,ASSEGRGGAGHYEQY
TRBJ1-2,TRBV7-2,ASSQDRVYGYT
TRBJ2-3,TRBV20-1,SARRGGGRFADTQY
TRBJ2-2,TRBV20-1,SAKGQGAGELF
TRBJ2-1,TRBV5-1,ASSGTSTDEQF
TRBJ2-5,TRBV5-1,ASSFGTGGLMETQY
TRBJ2-1,TRBV6-5,ASSWLASSYNEQF
TRBJ2-1,TRBV5-6,ASSSEQGLSYNEQF
TRBJ2-7,TRBV15,ATSRSPYEQY
TRBJ2-7,TRBV5-1,ASSFDWGRPLPSYEQY
TRBJ2-1,TRBV7-3,ASSQWAGLNEQF
TRBJ2-7,TRBV5-1,ASSSGLAGDYEQY
TRBJ2-7,TRBV5-1,ASSPDPKTSGRFYEQY
TRBJ2-1,TRBV6-4,ASSDSAGTYNEQF
TRBJ2-1,TRBV25-1,ASRGGAHNEQF
TRBJ2-7,TRBV6-5,ASSYSPGSEQY
TRBJ1-5,TRBV12-3/TRBV12-4,ASRPSGQGNQPQH
TRBJ2-3,TRBV6-5,ASSYTTSTDTQY
TRBJ2-5,TRBV20-1,SATRDRAETQY
TRBJ1-5,TRBV20-1,SARISGDQPQH
TRBJ2-1,TRBV19,ASSMSGRSFFEQF
TRBJ1-4,TRBV10-3,AIAGDTNEKLF
TRBJ2-7,TRBV5-1,ASHLGGGAAEQY
TRBJ2-5,TRBV10-2,ASSLTGFGETQY
TRBJ2-3,TRBV20-1,SARWWRAVGDTQY
TRBJ2-1,TRBV20-1,SAIGTSGRISYNEQF
TRBJ2-3,TRBV29-1,SCPFGDTQY
TRBJ1-2,TRBV6-5,ASTFPGAGYT
TRBJ1-1,TRBV20-1,SAQNLGPTEAF
TRBJ2-1,TRBV5-1,ASSLESYEQF
TRBJ2-7,TRBV10-3,AISVSEKSYEQY
TRBJ2-2,TRBV20-1,SATGAHTGELF
TRBJ2-5,TRBV5-1,ASSYGLGVETQY
TRBJ2-3,TRBV7-9,ASTEDSTSTDTQY
TRBJ2-7,TRBV7-3,ASSLKTGGPHEQY
TRBJ2-7,TRBV18,ASGTGRSYEQY
TRBJ2-2,TRBV12-3/TRBV12-4,ASSLHPSPGGELF
TRBJ1-5,TRBV20-1,SASRGDYSNQPQH
TRBJ2-1,TRBV20-1,SARDSGLAGNNEQF
TRBJ2-7,TRBV5-1,ASSPWGGTTYEQY
TRBJ2-1,TRBV11-2,ASSSTAGGEEQF
TRBJ2-7,TRBV29-1,SVGGTAKTYEQY
TRBJ2-7,TRBV6-2/TRBV6-3,ASSWGSVVNYEQY
TRBJ2-4,TRBV15,ATSSRDGKNIQY
TRBJ2-5,TRBV5-1,ASSLRTGGRGETQY